The next 25 T cell receptor beta chains were all read from a single sample in a study of cytomegalovirus exposure and HLA in healthy donors. The PCR had 60 Vbeta and 13 Jbeta primers. The assay was immunoSEQ multiplex PCR, and TCRdb's table has in-frame clones only and misses some. The table records approximately 150,000 clones, around three quarters of them present only once. The sequencing input was PBMCs. Receptors were obtained from a man aged 35-49 years in good health and CMV-seronegative.

Regarding this clone: This sample includes further DNA sequences coding for the same CDR3. The chain is built from TRBV9 and TRBJ2-3; D gene ambiguous. This CDR3 spans 12 amino acids. Germline V gene sequence: CDR1 SGDLS, CDR2 YYNGEE. V dropped 0 bases and J dropped 5 bases, with 4 bases sitting between them. The CDR3 loop reads CASSVAGDTQYF. CDR3 in DNA: TGTGCCAGCAGCGTAGCCGGAGATACGCAGTATTTT.

V and J are TRBV7-6 and TRBJ2-1; 9 positions match TRBD2. V was pared by 1 base and J by 9 bases, with 4 bases of the junction left unmatched. Per germline, CDR1 SGHVS and CDR2 FNYEAQ. This CDR3 comprises 14 residues. The CDR3 bases are TGTGCCAGCAGCTTAGGGCGGGAGGGGAGTGAGCAGTTCTTC. It encodes CASSLGREGSEQFF.

The V gene is TRBV6-6, the J gene TRBJ2-3; TRBD1 agrees at 8 bases. V lost 10 bases to trimming and J lost 7 bases; unmatched junction nucleotides: 10. The germline V gene encodes CDR1 MNHNY and CDR2 SVGAGI (reference sequence). CDR3 length equals 13 residues. CDR3 nucleotide sequence: TGTGCCACCGTCACAGGGGGACAGTATACGCAGTATTTT. The encoded protein is CATVTGGQYTQYF.

The genes are TRBV29-1 and TRBJ2-1; possibly TRBD1 for D (5 bases). Per the germline V gene, CDR1 is SQVTM and CDR2 is ANQGSEA. The CDR3 is 14 amino acids. V dropped 7 bases and J dropped 3 bases, with 16 bases sitting between them. CDR3 amino acids: CSGRRLTGYNEQFF. The CDR3 nucleotides read TGCAGCGGACGTCGATTAACAGGCTACAATGAGCAGTTCTTC.

This clone showed up just once. One end of the junction is discordant with germline, which a read error may explain. The chain couples TRBV7-9 to TRBJ1-4, with D unclear. Germline assignment: CDR1 SEHNR and CDR2 FQNEAQ (reference sequence). The CDR3 runs 13 residues. The CDR3 sequence is CSSSLVAREGLFF. In DNA form, the CDR3 reads TGTTCCAGCAGCTTAGTAGCGAGGGAAGGTCTGTTTTTT.

This clone has only a few counts. The J gene is TRBJ2-3, the V gene TRBV10-3, with 9 nucleotides matching TRBD2. After removal of 2 bases from V and 5 bases from J, the junction contained 5 bases not matched to a gene. The CDR3 has 15 residues. Germline-derived CDR1 and CDR2 are ENHRY and SYGVKD. CDR3 amino acids: CAISEVAGERDTQYF. CDR3 sequence (DNA): TGTGCCATCAGTGAGGTAGCGGGAGAGAGAGATACGCAGTATTTT.

Only one count was recorded for this clone. The chain joins TRBV7-9 to TRBJ2-3, with TRBD1 as a possible D gene (6 bases). Trimming removed 5 bases at V and 1 base at J, with 16 bases between. The CDR3 spans 16 residues. The germline gives CDR1 SEHNR, CDR2 FQNEAQ (reference sequence). CDR3 nucleotides: TGTGCCAGCAGCCCAATACAGGGTTTCGGCACAGATACGCAGTATTTT. Its protein is CASSPIQGFGTDTQYF.

In DNA, the CDR3 is TGTGCCAGCAGCTACGGCGGGACAGCCAAAGCTTTCTTT. Its protein is CASSYGGTAKAFF. The genes are TRBV6-5 and TRBJ1-1, with 7 nucleotides matching TRBD1. The germline V gene has CDR1 MNHEY and CDR2 SVGAGI. The V segment lost 6 bases and the J segment 9 bases; nucleotides outside the gene matches: 10. The CDR3 is 13 residues long.

This clone has a single count. The rearrangement uses TRBV4-2 and TRBJ2-3; D is undetermined. The germline gives CDR1 LGHNA, CDR2 YNFKEQ. Trimming pared 0 bases from V and 1 base from J, leaving 5 bases between. The CDR3 runs to 14 residues. The CDR3 sequence: CASSQDSGTDTQYF. In DNA form, the CDR3 reads TGTGCCAGCAGCCAAGACAGCGGCACAGATACGCAGTATTTT.

The DNA of the CDR3 is TGCGCCAGCAGCCCCATGATGGAGGGAGACTACGAGCAGTACTTC. It encodes CASSPMMEGDYEQYF. The rearrangement joins TRBV5-1 to TRBJ2-7; D possibly corresponds to TRBD2 (6 bases). The CDR3 loop spans 15 amino acids. Trimming pared 4 bases from V and 3 bases from J, leaving 17 bases between. CDR1 and CDR2 from the germline V gene are SGHRS and YFSETQ. The full variable domain, rest sourced from reference TRBV5-1 and TRBJ2-7, is KAGVTQTPRYLIKTRGQQVTLSCSPISGHRSVSWYQQTPGQGLQFLFEYFSETQRNKGNFPGRFSGRQFSNSRSEMNVSTLELGDSALYLCASSPMMEGDYEQYFGPGTRLTVT.

Written as DNA, the CDR3 is TGTGCCAGCAGCCTACAGGGACAGGATGAAAAACTGTTTTTT. It encodes CASSLQGQDEKLFF. The V call is TRBV6-5, the J call TRBJ1-4; 8 bases agree with TRBD1. This CDR3 is 14 amino acids long. Losses at the gene ends were 6 bases for V and 6 bases for J; bases not matched to a gene: 6. Germline V gives CDR1 MNHEY, CDR2 SVGAGI.

About this clone: The sample has other DNA sequences that encode this CDR3 too. V and J are TRBV9 and TRBJ2-2; possible D gene TRBD2, 7 bases. This CDR3 region has 15 residues. V lost 0 bases and J 3 bases, leaving 9 bases between the germline ends. Germline-derived CDR1 and CDR2 are SGDLS and YYNGEE. The DNA of the CDR3 is TGTGCCAGCAGCGTAGGGGGGGGCGACACCGGGGAGCTGTTTTTT. This gives the protein CASSVGGGDTGELFF.

The chain carries TRBV7-2 and TRBJ2-7, with 8 bases aligning to TRBD1. The CDR3 runs to 15 residues. The germline V gene has CDR1 SGHTA and CDR2 FQGNSA. The J segment lost 7 bases and the V segment lost 5 bases, leaving 13 bases of the junction unmatched. The CDR3 loop reads CASSLTGQGQGEQYF. As DNA, the CDR3 is TGTGCCAGCAGCCTTACTGGACAGGGACAAGGGGAGCAGTACTTC.

The CDR3 region has the DNA TGTGCCAGCAGCCCGGGGGGACTAGGCACAGATACGCAGTATTTT. Translation gives CASSPGGLGTDTQYF. The chain joins TRBV7-6 to TRBJ2-3, with 8 bases that match TRBD2. With V trimmed by 5 bases and J by 1 base, 5 bases remained unmatched. In germline, CDR1 is SGHVS, CDR2 FNYEAQ. The CDR3 covers 15 residues.

The chain has TRBV2 and TRBJ2-1; D perhaps matches TRBD1 (5 bases). V lost 2 bases to trimming and J lost 7 bases, with 12 bases between them. This CDR3 spans 14 amino acids. Germline CDR1 reads SNHLY; CDR2 reads FYNNEI. The CDR3: CASSERQSQNEQFF. As DNA, the CDR3 is TGTGCCAGCAGTGAAAGACAGTCCCAAAATGAGCAGTTCTTC.

In its sample, this clone was seen a few times. The chain uses TRBV10-3 and TRBJ2-3, with 9 bases aligning to TRBD2. The CDR3 consists of 17 residues. Germline-derived CDR1 and CDR2 are ENHRY and SYGVKD. V dropped 0 bases and J dropped 4; count of bases not matched to a gene: 8. CDR3 in DNA: TGTGCCATCAGTGAGTCCCCGATAGCGGGAGCGTCAGATACGCAGTATTTT. This translates into CAISESPIAGASDTQYF.

This sequence joins TRBV28 and TRBJ2-5; unclear D gene. With 7 bases removed from V and 0 bases from J, the gap between germline ends came to 21 bases. This CDR3 spans 17 amino acids. Germline values: CDR1 MDHEN, CDR2 SYDVKM. The CDR3 DNA sequence: TGTGCCAGCAAGGATTCCTTGTCAACAGAAGACCAAGAGACCCAGTACTTC. Its protein product is CASKDSLSTEDQETQYF. Together with reference TRBV28 and TRBJ2-5, the CDR3 gives the full variable domain: DVKVTQSSRYLVKRTGEKVFLECVQDMDHENMFWYRQDPGLGLRLIYFSYDVKMKEKGDIPEGYSVSREKKERFSLILESASTNQTSMYLCASKDSLSTEDQETQYFGPGTRLLVL.

The J gene is TRBJ2-1, the V gene TRBV25-1, with no clear D. Trimming took 4 bases from V and 8 from J, leaving 3 bases between them. This CDR3 contains 10 residues. Per the germline V gene, CDR1 is MGHDK and CDR2 is SYGVNS. The DNA of the CDR3 is TGTGCCAGCAGTGGGCATGAGCAGTTCTTC. This codes for CASSGHEQFF.

The chain combines TRBV7-2 with TRBJ1-5; no reliable D call. V was shortened by 5 bases and J by 6 bases, with 8 bases between the two germline ends. The CDR3 has 12 amino acids. CDR1 is SGHTA, CDR2 FQGNSA, per germline. The CDR3, as DNA: TGTGCCAGCAGCGAAACGGGTCAGCCCCAGCATTTT. As protein: CASSETGQPQHF.

This rearrangement joins TRBV7-2 to TRBJ2-5; TRBD2 agrees at 13 bases. From germline, CDR1 is SGHTA and CDR2 FQGNSA. V lost 1 base to trimming and J lost 2 bases; unmatched junction nucleotides: 1. This CDR3 is 16 amino acids long. The chain's CDR3 is CASSLGTSGGQETQYF. For the CDR3, the DNA is TGTGCCAGCAGCTTAGGGACTAGCGGGGGACAAGAGACCCAGTACTTC.

This rearrangement joins TRBV11-2 to TRBJ1-2; maybe TRBD1 (6 bases). Germline CDR1 reads SGHAT; CDR2 reads FQNNGV. CDR3 size: 15 residues. Trimming removed 5 bases from V and 2 bases from J, with 15 bases in between. The CDR3, as DNA: TGTGCCAGCAGCCCTGAACAGGGAACCAACTATGGCTACACCTTC. Protein product: CASSPEQGTNYGYTF.

This chain uses TRBV15 with TRBJ2-5; D is perhaps TRBD1 (5 bases). V was trimmed by 3 bases and J by 1 base, leaving 12 bases between them. The CDR3 runs 15 residues. The V gene's germline CDR1 is LNHNV and CDR2 YYDKDF (reference sequence). CDR3 DNA: TGTGCCACCAGCAGTATGGCAGGGCTCCAAGAGACCCAGTACTTC. It specifies CATSSMAGLQETQYF.

The genes are TRBV28 and TRBJ2-3; D possibly corresponds to TRBD2 (7 bases). V was trimmed by 5 bases and J by 2 bases, leaving 14 bases between them. Looked up from germline, CDR1 is MDHEN and CDR2 is SYDVKM. The CDR3 is made up of 15 amino acids. CDR3 residues: CASSDPRGPTDTQYF. DNA of the CDR3: TGTGCCAGCAGTGACCCGCGGGGGCCCACAGATACGCAGTATTTT.

The genes are TRBV11-1 and TRBJ2-1; 8 bases fit TRBD2. The V and J ends lost 5 bases and 6 bases, in that order; junction bases with no gene match: 15. The germline CDR1 and CDR2 sequences are SGHAT and FQDESV (reference sequence). CDR3 length equals 17 residues. Here the CDR3 reads CASSPSGAGGVFNEQFF. The DNA of the CDR3 is TGTGCCAGCAGCCCAAGTGGGGCGGGAGGAGTTTTCAATGAGCAGTTCTTC.

This clone appeared a single time. This rearrangement joins TRBV5-1 to TRBJ2-5, with D perhaps TRBD1 (5 bases). V was cut by 0 bases and J by 5 bases, with 5 bases left in between. This CDR3 is built from 12 residues. Germline V lookup: CDR1 SGHRS, CDR2 YFSETQ. The chain's CDR3 is CASSLAGETQYF. The CDR3 DNA is TGCGCCAGCAGCTTGGCAGGGGAGACCCAGTACTTC.